This record covers a single T cell receptor (beta chain). TCRdb's copy holds only in-frame clones and misses some; the assay was immunoSEQ multiplex PCR. The table lists tens of thousands of clones, about four fifths of them singletons. V shed 2 bases, J shed 0 bases, and the junction held 0 bases outside the gene matches. Per germline, CDR1 SGHTA and CDR2 FQGTGA. There are 15 residues in the CDR3. This sample was taken from a study of blood T cell repertoires in COVID-19. The chain joins TRBV7-3 to TRBJ2-2, with 7 bases lining up with TRBD2. This sequence originates from a man in his sixties with acute or convalescent COVID-19. The material sequenced was peripheral blood. The CDR3, as DNA: TGTGCCAGCAGCTTAGGGGGGGCGAACACCGGGGAGCTGTTTTTT. It yields the protein CASSLGGANTGELFF.